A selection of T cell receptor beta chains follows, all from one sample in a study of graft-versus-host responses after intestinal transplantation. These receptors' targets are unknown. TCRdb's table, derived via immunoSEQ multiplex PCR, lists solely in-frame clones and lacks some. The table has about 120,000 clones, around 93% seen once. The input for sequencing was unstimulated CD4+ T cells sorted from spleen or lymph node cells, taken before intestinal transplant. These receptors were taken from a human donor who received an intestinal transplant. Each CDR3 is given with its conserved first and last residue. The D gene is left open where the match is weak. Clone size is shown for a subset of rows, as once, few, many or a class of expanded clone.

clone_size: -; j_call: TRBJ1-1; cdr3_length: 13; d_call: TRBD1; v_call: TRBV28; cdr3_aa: CASGSQGGVLAFF; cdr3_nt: TGTGCCAGCGGATCACAGGGGGGAGTTCTGGCTTTCTTT
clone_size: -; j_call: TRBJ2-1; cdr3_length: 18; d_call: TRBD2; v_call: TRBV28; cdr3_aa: CASSTGLAGFSSYNEQFF; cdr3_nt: TGTGCCAGCAGTACGGGACTAGCGGGTTTTAGCTCCTACAATGAGCAGTTCTTC
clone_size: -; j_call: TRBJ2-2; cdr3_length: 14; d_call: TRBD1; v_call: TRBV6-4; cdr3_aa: CASKGQVDTGELFF; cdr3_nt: TGTGCCAGCAAGGGACAGGTGGACACCGGGGAGCTGTTTTTT
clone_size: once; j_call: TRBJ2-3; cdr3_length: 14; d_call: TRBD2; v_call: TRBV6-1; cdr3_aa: CASSGAGGADTQYF; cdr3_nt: TGTGCCAGCAGTGGAGCGGGGGGGGCAGATACGCAGTATTTT
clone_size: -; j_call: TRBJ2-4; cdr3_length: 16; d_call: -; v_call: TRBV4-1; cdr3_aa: CASSQANSGAKNIQYF; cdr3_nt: TGCGCCAGCAGCCAAGCCAATAGCGGAGCCAAAAACATTCAGTACTTC
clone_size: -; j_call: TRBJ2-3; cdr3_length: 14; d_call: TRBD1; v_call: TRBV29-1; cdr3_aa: CSVVNRGRTDTQYF; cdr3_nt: TGCAGCGTCGTCAACAGGGGGCGCACAGATACGCAGTATTTT
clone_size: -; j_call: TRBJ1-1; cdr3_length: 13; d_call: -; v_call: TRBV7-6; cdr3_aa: CASSLVENTEAFF; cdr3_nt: TGTGCCAGCAGCTTAGTGGAGAACACTGAAGCTTTCTTT
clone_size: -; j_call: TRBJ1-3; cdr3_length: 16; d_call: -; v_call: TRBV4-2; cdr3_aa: CASSQDRIGNGNTIYF; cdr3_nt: TGTGCCAGCAGCCAAGATCGAATAGGGAACGGAAACACCATATATTTT
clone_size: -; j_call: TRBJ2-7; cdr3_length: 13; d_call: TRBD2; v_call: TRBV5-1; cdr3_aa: CASSFSGKDEQYF; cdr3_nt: TGCGCCAGCAGCTTTAGCGGGAAGGACGAGCAGTACTTC
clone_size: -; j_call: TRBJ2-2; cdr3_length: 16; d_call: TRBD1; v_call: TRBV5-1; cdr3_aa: CASSLVRTGHTGELFF; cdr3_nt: TGCGCCAGCAGCTTGGTTCGGACAGGGCACACCGGGGAGCTGTTTTTT
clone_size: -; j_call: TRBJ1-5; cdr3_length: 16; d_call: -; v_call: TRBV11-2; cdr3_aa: CASSLLAGFEDQPQHF; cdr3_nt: TGTGCCAGCAGCTTACTGGCGGGGTTTGAGGATCAGCCCCAGCATTTT
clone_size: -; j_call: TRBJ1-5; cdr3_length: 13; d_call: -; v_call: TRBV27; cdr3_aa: CASSIVMGGPQHF; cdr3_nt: TGTGCCAGCAGTATTGTAATGGGGGGGCCCCAGCATTTT
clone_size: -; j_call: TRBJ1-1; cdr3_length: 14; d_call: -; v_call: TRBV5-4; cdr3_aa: CASSLAAINTEAFF; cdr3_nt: TGTGCCAGCAGCTTGGCAGCTATCAACACTGAAGCTTTCTTT
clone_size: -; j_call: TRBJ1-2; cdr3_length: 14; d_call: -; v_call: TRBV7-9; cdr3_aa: CASSRGDGGGGYTF; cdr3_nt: TGTGCCAGCAGCCGCGGGGACGGCGGAGGGGGCTACACCTTC
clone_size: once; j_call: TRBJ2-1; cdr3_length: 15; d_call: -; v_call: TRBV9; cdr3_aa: CASSIWGTINNEQFF; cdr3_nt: TGTGCCAGCAGCATCTGGGGTACCATTAACAATGAGCAGTTCTTC
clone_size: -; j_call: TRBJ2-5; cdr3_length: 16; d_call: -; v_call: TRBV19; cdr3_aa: CASTQPRQGGGETQYF; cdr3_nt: TGTGCCAGTACGCAACCTAGACAGGGCGGGGGGGAGACCCAGTACTTC
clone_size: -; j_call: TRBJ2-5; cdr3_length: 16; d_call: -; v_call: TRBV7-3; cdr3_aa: CASSLGLARHQETQYF; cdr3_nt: TGTGCCAGCAGCTTAGGTCTAGCGCGTCACCAAGAGACCCAGTACTTC
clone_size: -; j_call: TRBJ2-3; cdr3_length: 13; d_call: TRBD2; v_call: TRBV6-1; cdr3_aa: CASRELAGATQYF; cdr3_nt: TGTGCCAGCAGAGAACTAGCGGGAGCTACGCAGTATTTT
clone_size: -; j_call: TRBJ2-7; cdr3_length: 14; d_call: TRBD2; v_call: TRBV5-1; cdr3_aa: CASCESGGGYEQYF; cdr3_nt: TGCGCCAGCTGCGAGAGCGGGGGAGGCTACGAGCAGTACTTC
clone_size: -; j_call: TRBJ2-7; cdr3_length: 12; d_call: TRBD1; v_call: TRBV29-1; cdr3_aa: CSVEGGGSEQYF; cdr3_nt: TGCAGCGTTGAAGGAGGGGGCAGCGAGCAGTACTTC
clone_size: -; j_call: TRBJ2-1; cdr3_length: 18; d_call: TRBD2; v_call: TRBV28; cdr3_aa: CASSFFFSGTSADNEQFF; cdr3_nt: TGTGCCAGCAGTTTTTTCTTTTCCGGGACTAGCGCCGACAATGAGCAGTTCTTC
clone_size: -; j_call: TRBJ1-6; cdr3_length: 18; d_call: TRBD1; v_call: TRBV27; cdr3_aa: CASSLINRGSSYNSPLHF; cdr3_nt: TGTGCCAGCAGTTTAATAAACAGGGGAAGCTCCTATAATTCACCCCTCCACTTT
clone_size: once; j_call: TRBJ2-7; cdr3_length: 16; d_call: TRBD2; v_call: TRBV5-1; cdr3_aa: CASSRAGTSGSNEQYF; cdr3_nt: TGCGCCAGCAGCAGGGCCGGGACTAGCGGGAGTAACGAGCAGTACTTC